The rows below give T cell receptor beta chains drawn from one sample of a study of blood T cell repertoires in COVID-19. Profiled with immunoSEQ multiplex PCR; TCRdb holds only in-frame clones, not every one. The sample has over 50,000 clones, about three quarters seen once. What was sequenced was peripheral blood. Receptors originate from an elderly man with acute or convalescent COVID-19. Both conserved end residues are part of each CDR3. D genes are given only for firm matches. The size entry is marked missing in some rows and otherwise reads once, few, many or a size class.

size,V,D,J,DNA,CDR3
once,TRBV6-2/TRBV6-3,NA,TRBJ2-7,TGTGCCAGCAGTTACTCAGAAGGTGGGGGGTACGAGCAGTACTTC,CASSYSEGGGYEQYF
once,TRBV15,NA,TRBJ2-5,TGTGCCACCAAGTCCGCACAGGGTTTGTTAGGGGAGACCCAGTACTTC,CATKSAQGLLGETQYF
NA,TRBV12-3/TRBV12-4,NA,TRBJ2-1,TGTGCCAGCAGTTTTTGGGGCGGTGAGCAGTTCTTC,CASSFWGGEQFF
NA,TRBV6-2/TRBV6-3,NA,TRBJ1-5,TGTGCCAGCAGTGGGACTCTTCGAGGCAATCAGCCCCAGCATTTT,CASSGTLRGNQPQHF
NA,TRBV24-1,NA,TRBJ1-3,TGTGCCTGTAGTGGCTCTGGAAACACCATATATTTT,CACSGSGNTIYF
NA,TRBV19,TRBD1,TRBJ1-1,TGTGCCAGTAGTATCCGGGACAGGGCCACTGAAGCTTTCTTT,CASSIRDRATEAFF
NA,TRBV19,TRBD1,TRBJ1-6,TGTGCCAGTAGTACGTCGGGACAGGGATCTTCACCCCTCCACTTT,CASSTSGQGSSPLHF
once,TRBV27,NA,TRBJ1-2,TGTGCCAGCAGTTCAGGGATCTATGGCTACACCTTC,CASSSGIYGYTF
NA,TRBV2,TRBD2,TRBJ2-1,TGTGCCAGCAGTGTTACCAATCCCGGGACTAGCGCCCACAATGAGCAGTTCTTC,CASSVTNPGTSAHNEQFF
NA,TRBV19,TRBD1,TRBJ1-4,TGTGCCAGTAGTCTCTACAGGGGACCTAATGAAAAACTGTTTTTT,CASSLYRGPNEKLFF
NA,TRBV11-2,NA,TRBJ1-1,TGTGCCAGCAGCTTAATTTTACAGGGGAACACTGAAGCTTTCTTT,CASSLILQGNTEAFF
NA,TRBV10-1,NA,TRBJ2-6,TGCGCCAGCAGTTCGGGGAATGGGGCCAACGTCCTGACTTTC,CASSSGNGANVLTF
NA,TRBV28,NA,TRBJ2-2,TGTGCCAGCACTCCCGGGGGAGCCGGGGAGCTGTTTTTT,CASTPGGAGELFF
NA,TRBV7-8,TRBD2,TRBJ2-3,TGTGCCAGCAGCGCGGGACTAGCGGCCACAGATACGCAGTATTTT,CASSAGLAATDTQYF
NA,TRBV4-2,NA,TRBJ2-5,TGTGCCAGCAGCCAAGTCTCACTAGTAAAGGAGACCCAGTACTTC,CASSQVSLVKETQYF
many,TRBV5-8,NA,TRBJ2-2,TGTGCCAGCAGCTTCATGGGGGGATTGGACACCGGGGAGCTGTTTTTT,CASSFMGGLDTGELFF
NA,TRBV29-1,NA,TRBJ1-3,TGCAGCGTTGAGCCGGGAAGAGCTGGAAACACCATATATTTT,CSVEPGRAGNTIYF
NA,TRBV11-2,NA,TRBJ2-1,TGTGCCAGCAGCCCGGGGGTAGACAATGAGCAGTTCTTC,CASSPGVDNEQFF
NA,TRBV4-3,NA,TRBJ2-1,TGCGCCAGCAGCCAAGGACCTGCGAGAGGCGGTGAGCAGTTCTTC,CASSQGPARGGEQFF
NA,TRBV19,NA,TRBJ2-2,TGTGCCAGTGTCCAAGGGTGGGGCAGGGGATACGGGGAGCTGTTTTTT,CASVQGWGRGYGELFF
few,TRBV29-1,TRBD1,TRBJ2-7,TGCAGCGTTGAACTGGGACAGGGGATTATAGGACCCTACGAGCAGTACTTC,CSVELGQGIIGPYEQYF
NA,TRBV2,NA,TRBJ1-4,TGTGCCAGCAGTAGGGGGAGGGAAGAAAAACTGTTTTTT,CASSRGREEKLFF
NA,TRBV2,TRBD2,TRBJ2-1,TGTGCCAGCAGGGTGGCTAGCGGAAGGGAGCAGTTCTTC,CASRVASGREQFF
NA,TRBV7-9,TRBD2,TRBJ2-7,TGTGCCAGCAGCTTAGCAGGACTAGCGGGGCTCGAGCAGTACTTC,CASSLAGLAGLEQYF
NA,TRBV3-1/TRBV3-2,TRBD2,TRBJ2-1,TGTGCCAGCAGCCAGGCGGGGGGTGAGCAGTTCTTC,CASSQAGGEQFF
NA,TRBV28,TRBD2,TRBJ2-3,TGTGCCAGCAGTTCCCCTGGGCTAGCGGGGACAGATACGCAGTATTTT,CASSSPGLAGTDTQYF
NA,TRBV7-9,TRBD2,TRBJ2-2,TGTGCCAGCAGCCACCAGCGGGACCTCACCGGGGAGCTGTTTTTT,CASSHQRDLTGELFF
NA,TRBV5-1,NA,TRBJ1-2,TGCGCCAGTGCCGGACAGTACTATGGCTACACCTTC,CASAGQYYGYTF
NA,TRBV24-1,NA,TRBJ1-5,TGTGCCACCAGTTCGGGCAATCAGCCCCAGCATTTT,CATSSGNQPQHF
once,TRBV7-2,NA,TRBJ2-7,TGTGCCAGCAGCTTATTCGGACAGTCCTACGAGCAGTACTTC,CASSLFGQSYEQYF
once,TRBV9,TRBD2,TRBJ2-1,TGTGCCAGCAGCGGAAAAGCGGGAGGGCGGGATGAGCAGTTCTTC,CASSGKAGGRDEQFF
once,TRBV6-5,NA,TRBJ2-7,TGTGCCAGCACCCCGGGTAGGCTTTCCTACGAGCAGTACTTC,CASTPGRLSYEQYF
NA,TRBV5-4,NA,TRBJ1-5,TGTGCCAGCAGCGCGGTTGGTCAGCCCCAGCATTTT,CASSAVGQPQHF
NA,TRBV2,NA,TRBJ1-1,TGTGCCAGCAGTGAAGGACAGGCGTTCGAAGCTTTCTTT,CASSEGQAFEAFF
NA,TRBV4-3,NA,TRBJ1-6,TGCGCCAGCGCCGGGACACCTAATTCACCCCTCCACTTT,CASAGTPNSPLHF
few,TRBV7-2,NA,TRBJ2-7,TGTGCCAGCAGTATATACAGGGACCAAGCCGAGCAGTACTTC,CASSIYRDQAEQYF
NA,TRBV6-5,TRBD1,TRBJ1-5,TGTGCCAGCAGTTTGTCCACAGGGGGCGATCAGCCCCAGCATTTT,CASSLSTGGDQPQHF
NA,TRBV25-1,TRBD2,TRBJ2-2,TGTGCCAGCAGTGGGGAGGGAACCGGGGAGCTGTTTTTT,CASSGEGTGELFF
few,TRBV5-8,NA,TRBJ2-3,TGTGCCAGCAGCTTGGCCCCAGGGTTTGATAGAGATACGCAGTATTTT,CASSLAPGFDRDTQYF
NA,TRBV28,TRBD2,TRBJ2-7,TGTGCCAGCAGCTACTTACTAGCGGGAGGGAACTCCTACGAGCAGTACTTC,CASSYLLAGGNSYEQYF
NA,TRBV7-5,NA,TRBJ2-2,TGTGCCAGGGTCCCCGTAGGGCGGGGGCCCGGAACGAACACCGGGGAGCTGTTTTTT,CARVPVGRGPGTNTGELFF
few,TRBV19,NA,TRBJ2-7,TGTGCCAGTAAGAGCAGGGTGGGAGAGCAGTACTTC,CASKSRVGEQYF
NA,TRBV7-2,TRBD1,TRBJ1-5,TGTGCCAGCAGCGTGGACAGGGACGTGCAGCCCCAGCATTTT,CASSVDRDVQPQHF
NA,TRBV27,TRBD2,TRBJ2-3,TGTGCCAGCAGTTGGACTAGCTCCCGCACAGATACGCAGTATTTT,CASSWTSSRTDTQYF
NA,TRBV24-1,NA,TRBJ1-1,TGTGCCACCCAGGGGATGAACACTGAAGCTTTCTTT,CATQGMNTEAFF
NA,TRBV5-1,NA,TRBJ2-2,TGCGCCAGCAGCTTACTACATTCCACCGGGGAGCTGTTTTTT,CASSLLHSTGELFF
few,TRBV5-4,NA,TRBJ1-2,TGTGCCAGCAGACGTGAGAGTGGCTACACCTTC,CASRRESGYTF
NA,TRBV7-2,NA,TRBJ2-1,TGTGCCAGCAGCTTAGTGGGGGGTAGCTCCTACAATGAGCAGTTCTTC,CASSLVGGSSYNEQFF
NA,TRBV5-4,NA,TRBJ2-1,TGTGCCAGCAGCCCCCTCGGGTTATACAATGAGCAGTTCTTC,CASSPLGLYNEQFF